The 17 T cell receptor beta chains presented below share a single source sample, sequenced in a study of CD8+CD57+ T cells in acquired aplastic anemia. An expansion of CD8+CD57+ cells by flow cytometry had been shown in patients chosen for sequencing. Profiling of TCR beta VDJ combinations and CDR3 sequences used genomic DNA as template. A single record per CDR3 protein comes from TCRdb applying MiXCR to the reads. The sample holds about 120,000 distinct CDR3 sequences, under 60% seen once. Sequencing was carried out using sorted CD4+, CD8+, or CD8+CD57+ T cells (not recorded which) from PBMCs. These receptors came from a human donor with aplastic anemia.

The chain is built from TRBV2 and TRBJ2-2; 9 bases line up with TRBD2. Unmatched junction bases numbered 11, after V lost 10 bases and J lost 8 bases. The CDR3 consists of 14 residues. Germline CDR1 and CDR2: SNHLY and FYNNEI. The CDR3 DNA reads TGTGCCACCCCGGGGCTAGCGGGGCCAGGGGAGCTGTTTTTT. It translates to CATPGLAGPGELFF.

The gene calls are TRBV19 and TRBJ2-7; 8 bases are shared with TRBD1. The CDR3 spans 13 residues. CDR1 LNHDA and CDR2 SQIVND come from the germline V gene (reference sequence). The junction had 8 bases not matched to a gene; V was cut back by 7 bases and J by 6 bases. This CDR3 reads CASTSAQGAEQYF. The CDR3 DNA reads as TGTGCCAGTACAAGCGCGCAGGGGGCCGAGCAGTACTTC.

The V call is TRBV6-2 or TRBV6-3, the J call TRBJ1-2; TRBD1 agrees at 8 bases. J was trimmed by 1 base and V by 5 bases; bases with no gene match: 3. The CDR3 loop spans 14 amino acids. CDR1 is MNHEY and CDR2 is SVGEGT in the germline V gene. DNA of the CDR3: TGTGCCAGCAGTAAAGGACAGGGTAACTATGGCTACACCTTC. Translated: CASSKGQGNYGYTF.

J is TRBJ1-1 and V is TRBV4-1, with a possible D match to TRBD1 (5 bases). Germline V gene sequence: CDR1 MGHRA, CDR2 YSYEKL. The CDR3 is made up of 13 amino acids. Trimming stripped 4 bases from V and 7 bases from J, with 13 bases between. The CDR3 sequence: CASSPGGALEAFF. DNA for the CDR3: TGCGCCAGCAGCCCGGGGGGAGCGCTTGAAGCTTTCTTT.

This clonotype has just a few counts. The V and J genes are TRBV12-3 or TRBV12-4 and TRBJ2-2; 11 bases agree with TRBD1. Losses at the gene ends were 6 bases for V and 0 bases for J; bases not matched to a gene: 9. The CDR3 has 18 amino acids. The CDR3 nucleotides are TGTGCCAGCAGGCGGATCCTGGGACAGGGGGCGAACACCGGGGAGCTGTTTTTT. Its protein is CASRRILGQGANTGELFF.

This clonotype was seen just once. The chain carries TRBV19 and TRBJ2-1; 7 nucleotides align to TRBD1. Germline V gene lookup returns CDR1 LNHDA and CDR2 SQIVND (reference sequence). Losses at the gene ends were 11 bases for V and 0 bases for J; bases not matched to a gene: 7. The CDR3 has 14 amino acids. In DNA form, the CDR3 reads TGTGCCTCCGCCCGGGACAGCTCCTACAATGAGCAGTTCTTC. This translates into CASARDSSYNEQFF.

This chain links TRBV7-3 with TRBJ2-5, with D uncertain. CDR3 size: 14 residues. Germline values: CDR1 SGHTA, CDR2 FQGTGA. V was cut by 5 bases and J by 4 bases, with 14 bases left in between. CDR3 DNA sequence: TGTGCCAGCAGCAGGAGTCCGACCGGAGAGACCCAGTACTTC. It codes for CASSRSPTGETQYF.

The rearrangement uses TRBV7-9 and TRBJ2-3; D not resolved. CDR1 SEHNR and CDR2 FQNEAQ come from the germline V gene (reference sequence). Trimming removed 6 bases at V and 4 bases at J, with 8 bases between. The CDR3 has 12 residues. The chain's CDR3 is CASREWPDTQYF. The CDR3 nucleotides are TGTGCCAGCAGAGAGTGGCCAGATACGCAGTATTTT.

Comments on this clonotype: Sequence at one end of the junction differs from germline and may be a read error. The V and J genes are TRBV15 and TRBJ1-6, with TRBD1 identical over 8 bases. Germline V CDR1 and CDR2: LNHNV, YYDKDF (reference sequence). The CDR3 extends over 19 amino acids. Here the CDR3 reads CATSRGLPGQDSYNSPLHF. In DNA, the CDR3 is TGTGCTACCAGCAGAGGTCTCCCGGGACAGGACTCCTATAATTCACCCCTCCACTTT.

This clonotype was counted a few times. The V call is TRBV19, the J call TRBJ2-3, with TRBD2 identical over 9 bases. The CDR3 covers 14 residues. Germline V gene lookup returns CDR1 LNHDA and CDR2 SQIVND (reference sequence). Unmatched junction bases numbered 7, after V lost 7 bases and J lost 5 bases. CDR3 amino acids: CASTLSGGGDTQYF. The CDR3 bases are TGTGCCAGTACTCTTAGCGGGGGAGGAGATACGCAGTATTTT. Full variable domain (rest looked up from reference TRBV19 and TRBJ2-3): DGGITQSPKYLFRKEGQNVTLSCEQNLNHDAMYWYRQDPGQGLRLIYYSQIVNDFQKGDIAEGYSVSREKKESFPLTVTSAQKNPTAFYLCASTLSGGGDTQYFGPGTRLTVL.

This chain connects TRBV10-2 to TRBJ1-1; 8 bases agree with TRBD1. From germline, CDR1 is WSHSY and CDR2 SAAADI. The CDR3 has 14 residues. With V trimmed by 2 bases and J by 4 bases, 3 bases remained unmatched. Here the CDR3 reads CASSEDRGGTEAFF. The CDR3 DNA reads TGCGCCAGCAGTGAGGACAGGGGTGGCACTGAAGCTTTCTTT.

The chain links TRBV19 to TRBJ2-3; 8 bases line up with TRBD1. This CDR3 region has 15 residues. Per germline, CDR1 LNHDA and CDR2 SQIVND (reference sequence). The ends lost 3 bases at V and 5 bases at J; junction bases unmatched: 7. The CDR3 DNA reads TGTGCCAGTAGTATTAGTCAGGGGGCCATAGATACGCAGTATTTT. This encodes CASSISQGAIDTQYF.

This clonotype was detected only a few times. The chain carries TRBV2 and TRBJ2-1, with D possibly TRBD1 on 6 matching bases. The ends were cut back, 4 bases at V and 2 bases at J, with 12 bases in the middle. This CDR3 has 15 amino acids. Germline-derived CDR1 and CDR2 are SNHLY and FYNNEI. The CDR3 nucleotides read TGTGCCAGCAGTGCAAACAGGGCTACCTACAATGAGCAGTTCTTC. Its translation: CASSANRATYNEQFF.

This clonotype showed up just a few times. It may be a read error: a sequence one base away is much more abundant. The rearrangement links TRBV19 to TRBJ1-4, with TRBD1 as a possible D gene (6 bases). From germline, CDR1 is LNHDA and CDR2 SQIVND (reference sequence). CDR3 length: 14 residues. Written as DNA, the CDR3 is TGTGCCAGTAGTATGACAGGAGTTGACGAAAGACTGTTTTTT. Amino acid sequence: CASSMTGVDERLFF.

This clonotype was picked up many times. The chain has TRBV7-2 and TRBJ2-5; 8 nucleotides align to TRBD2. Germline CDR1 is SGHTA and CDR2 is FQGNSA. CDR3 length: 17 residues. V lost 4 bases, J lost 5 bases, and 15 bases stayed unmatched. Written as DNA, the CDR3 is TGTGCCAGCAGCTCCCCTTTCCAGCGGGAGTGGGGGGAGACCCAGTACTTC. Amino acid sequence: CASSSPFQREWGETQYF.

This clonotype was observed a handful of times. The chain joins TRBV6-2 or TRBV6-3 to TRBJ1-4; 9 bases match TRBD1. Trimming at V came to 2 bases and at J to 6 bases, leaving 4 bases not matched to a gene. This CDR3 contains 15 residues. Per germline, CDR1 MNHEY and CDR2 SVGEGT. The chain's CDR3 is CASSYHRTGDEKLFF. The CDR3 DNA follows: TGTGCCAGCAGTTACCATAGGACAGGGGATGAAAAACTGTTTTTT.

This clonotype was observed once. A read error is possible here, since a much larger clone lies one base away. The rearrangement links TRBV2 to TRBJ1-1; possibly TRBD1 for D (5 bases). The CDR3 runs to 14 residues. The germline V gene encodes CDR1 SNHLY and CDR2 FYNNEI. V shed 6 bases and J shed 1 base, with 12 bases lying between them. The CDR3 bases are TGTGCCAGCAGACCCACCCAGGGGAACACTGAAGCTTTCTTT. As protein: CASRPTQGNTEAFF.